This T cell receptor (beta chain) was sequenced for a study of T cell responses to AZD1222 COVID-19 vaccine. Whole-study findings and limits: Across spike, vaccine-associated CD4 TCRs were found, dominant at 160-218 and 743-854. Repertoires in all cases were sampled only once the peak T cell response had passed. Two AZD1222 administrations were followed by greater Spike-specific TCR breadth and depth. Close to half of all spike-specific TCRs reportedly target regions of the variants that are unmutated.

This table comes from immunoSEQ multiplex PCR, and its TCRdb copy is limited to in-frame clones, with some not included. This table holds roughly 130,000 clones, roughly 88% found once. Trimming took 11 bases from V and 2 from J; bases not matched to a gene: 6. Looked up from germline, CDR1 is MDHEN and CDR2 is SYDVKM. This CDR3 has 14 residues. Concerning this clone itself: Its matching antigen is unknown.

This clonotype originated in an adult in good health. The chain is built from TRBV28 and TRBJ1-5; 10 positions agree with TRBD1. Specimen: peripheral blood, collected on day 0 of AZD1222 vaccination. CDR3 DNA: TGTGCCGGACGGGACAGGGGAGGCAATCAGCCCCAGCATTTT. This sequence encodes CAGRDRGGNQPQHF.